Listed here are 14 T cell receptor beta chains from one sample, sequenced in a study of T cells in Graves' hyperthyroidism and ophthalmopathy. RNA transcripts provided the source from which TCR beta CDR3 regions were amplified. First-round RT-PCR with HTBI primers amplified the TCR CDR3 region. Via MiXCR, TCRdb re-called the multiplex PCR reads, giving one row per CDR3 protein. The sample records around 430,000 distinct CDR3 sequences, more than 12% being singletons. Sequencing was performed on blood. These receptors were collected from a young woman with Graves' hyperthyroidism.

This chain joins TRBV5-1 and TRBJ2-5; 8 positions match TRBD1. The CDR3 extends over 16 amino acids. With 0 bases clipped from V and 4 bases from J, the junction kept 8 bases outside the gene matches. Germline values: CDR1 SGHRS, CDR2 YFSETQ. The CDR3 sequence: CASSLESGGAGETQYF. As DNA, the CDR3 is TGCGCCAGCAGCTTGGAGTCAGGGGGCGCGGGAGAGACCCAGTACTTC.

A word on this clonotype: Its ends do not fully match the called genes, so a read error is possible. The V call is TRBV7-9, the J call TRBJ2-1, with D perhaps being TRBD1 or TRBD2 (5 bases each). Germline V gene data show CDR1 as SEHNR and CDR2 as FQNEAQ (reference sequence). This CDR3 is built from 11 residues. CDR3 region: CASLLDSGSVF. The CDR3 DNA follows: TGTGCCAGCCTACTCGACAGCGGCAGTGTCTTC.

This chain joins TRBV10-3 and TRBJ1-5, with 8 bases fitting TRBD1. Germline lookup yields CDR1 ENHRY and CDR2 SYGVKD. V dropped 6 bases and J dropped 4; count of bases not matched to a gene: 8. The CDR3 loop spans 15 amino acids. The chain's CDR3 is CAISGTGTGNQPQHF. The CDR3 nucleotides read TGTGCCATCAGCGGGACCGGGACAGGAAATCAGCCCCAGCATTTT.

The chain joins TRBV9 to TRBJ2-2; D remains unclear. Trimming took 0 bases from V and 6 from J, leaving 9 bases between them. Germline V gene lookup returns CDR1 SGDLS and CDR2 YYNGEE. The CDR3 spans 14 residues. CDR3 coding DNA: TGTGCCAGCAGCGTAGCAAAACAGCCCGGGGAGCTGTTTTTT. Its protein is CASSVAKQPGELFF. Filled out from reference TRBV9 and TRBJ2-2, the complete variable domain reads DSGVTQTPKHLITATGQRVTLRCSPRSGDLSVYWYQQSLDQGLQFLIQYYNGEERAKGNILERFSAQQFPDLHSELNLSSLELGDSALYFCASSVAKQPGELFFGEGSRLTVL.

The CDR3 here is CATSDFDRDDGYTF. DNA for the CDR3: TGTGCCACCAGTGACTTCGACAGGGACGATGGCTACACCTTC. The V call is TRBV24-1, the J call TRBJ1-2; 7 nucleotides agree with TRBD1. Trimming removed 4 bases from V and 6 bases from J; junction bases left unmatched: 7. Germline CDR1 and CDR2: KGHDR and SFDVKD. This CDR3 is built from 14 residues.

This clonotype was seen a few times. This chain uses TRBV25-1 with TRBJ2-5; 8 bases agree with TRBD1. Germline values: CDR1 MGHDK, CDR2 SYGVNS. Germline trimming cut 7 bases from V and 2 bases from J; bases unmatched to any gene: 6. The CDR3 runs 14 residues. This CDR3 reads CASNRQGSQETQYF. CDR3 nucleotides: TGTGCCAGCAACCGACAGGGGAGTCAAGAGACCCAGTACTTC.

In regard to this clonotype: A read error is possible here, since a much larger clone lies one base away. This sequence joins TRBV27 and TRBJ1-5; D possibly corresponds to TRBD1 (5 bases). Trimming took 9 bases from V and 1 from J, leaving 13 bases between them. CDR3 length equals 14 residues. Germline V gives CDR1 MNHEY, CDR2 SMNVEV (reference sequence). CDR3 loop: CASTLGESNQPQHF. CDR3 nucleotides: TGTGCCAGTACCTTGGGGGAAAGCAATCAGCCCCAGCATTTT.

This clonotype was counted at least ten times. The chain couples TRBV30 to TRBJ2-3; D remains unclear. This CDR3 has 11 amino acids. V was trimmed by 4 bases and J by 4 bases, leaving 6 bases between them. Germline V gene data show CDR1 as GTSNPN and CDR2 as SVGIG (reference sequence). The CDR3 DNA reads TGTGCCTGGATGATTGCAGATACGCAGTATTTT. Translating it yields CAWMIADTQYF. Looking up the rest from reference TRBV30 and TRBJ2-3 gives the full variable domain: SQTIHQWPATLVQPVGSPLSLECTVEGTSNPNLYWYRQAAGRGLQLLFYSVGIGQISSEVPQNLSASRPQDRQFILSSKKLLLSDSGFYLCAWMIADTQYFGPGTRLTVL.

The sample holds many counts of this clonotype. V usage is TRBV5-1 and J usage is TRBJ2-1; TRBD1 aligns across 7 bases. J was trimmed by 3 bases and V by 0 bases; bases with no gene match: 3. Germline V gene lookup returns CDR1 SGHRS and CDR2 YFSETQ. The CDR3 is 15 amino acids. The DNA of the CDR3 is TGCGCCAGCAGCTTGGGACAGGGTTACTACAATGAGCAGTTCTTC. Its translation: CASSLGQGYYNEQFF. Supplemented by reference TRBV5-1 and TRBJ2-1, the full variable domain reads KAGVTQTPRYLIKTRGQQVTLSCSPISGHRSVSWYQQTPGQGLQFLFEYFSETQRNKGNFPGRFSGRQFSNSRSEMNVSTLELGDSALYLCASSLGQGYYNEQFFGPGTRLTVL.

This clonotype was picked up many times. The V gene is TRBV29-1, the J gene TRBJ2-1; 14 bases line up with TRBD2. Germline CDR1 SQVTM, CDR2 ANQGSEA. The CDR3 runs to 15 residues. V lost 6 bases to trimming and J lost 3 bases; unmatched junction nucleotides: 4. Written as DNA, the CDR3 is TGCAGCGTAGGGACTAGCGGGAGCCTCTACAATGAGCAGTTCTTC. It yields the protein CSVGTSGSLYNEQFF.

This rearrangement joins TRBV27 to TRBJ2-7; D is undetermined. The CDR3 length is 13 residues. Trimming took 4 bases from V and 3 from J, leaving 10 bases between them. Germline loops: CDR1 MNHEY, CDR2 SMNVEV (reference sequence). This CDR3 reads CASSSGNGYEQYF. CDR3 nucleotides: TGTGCCAGCAGTTCTGGGAACGGCTACGAGCAGTACTTC.

This clonotype was counted at least ten times. The V and J genes are TRBV3-1 and TRBJ2-6; TRBD1 is a possible D gene (6 bases). CDR1 is LGHDT and CDR2 is YNNKEL in the germline V gene (reference sequence). The CDR3 covers 14 residues. Between the trimmed V and J ends, which lost 2 bases and 4 bases, there was a span of 6 bases. Written as DNA, the CDR3 is TGTGCCAGCAGCCAAAGGGGGGGGGCCAACGTCCTGACTTTC. It is translated as CASSQRGGANVLTF.

The chain carries TRBV6-1 and TRBJ1-4; TRBD1 matches at 9 bases. From germline, CDR1 is MNHNS and CDR2 SASEGT. The CDR3 has 16 residues. The V gene end was trimmed by 5 bases and the J gene end by 0 bases; junction bases not matched to a gene: 4. DNA of the CDR3: TGTGCCAGCAGTTTACAGGGGGCGGCAACTAATGAAAAACTGTTTTTT. This gives the protein CASSLQGAATNEKLFF.

This clonotype has more than one count but fewer than ten. The J gene is TRBJ1-6, the V gene TRBV5-4, with D maybe TRBD1 (5 bases). Germline lookup yields CDR1 SGHNT and CDR2 YYREEE (reference sequence). This CDR3 has 13 amino acids. V shed 4 bases and J shed 7 bases, with 9 bases lying between them. CDR3 amino acids: CASSPPGNSPLHF. The CDR3 bases are TGTGCCAGCAGCCCCCCAGGGAATTCACCCCTCCACTTT.